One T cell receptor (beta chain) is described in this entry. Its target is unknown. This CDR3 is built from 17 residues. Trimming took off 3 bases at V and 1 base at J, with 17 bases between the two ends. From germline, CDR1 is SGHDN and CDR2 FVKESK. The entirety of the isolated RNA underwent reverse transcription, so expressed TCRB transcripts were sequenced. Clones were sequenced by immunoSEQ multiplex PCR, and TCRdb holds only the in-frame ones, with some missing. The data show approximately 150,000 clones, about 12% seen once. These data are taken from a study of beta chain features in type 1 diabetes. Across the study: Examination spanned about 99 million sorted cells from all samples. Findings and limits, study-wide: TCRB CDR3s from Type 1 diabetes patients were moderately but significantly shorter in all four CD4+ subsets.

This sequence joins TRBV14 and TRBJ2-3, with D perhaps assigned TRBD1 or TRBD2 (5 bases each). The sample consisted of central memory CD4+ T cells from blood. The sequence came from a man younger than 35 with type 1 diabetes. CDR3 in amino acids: CASSHETGRWGTDTQYF. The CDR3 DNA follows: TGTGCCAGCAGCCACGAGACGGGGCGTTGGGGCACAGATACGCAGTATTTT.